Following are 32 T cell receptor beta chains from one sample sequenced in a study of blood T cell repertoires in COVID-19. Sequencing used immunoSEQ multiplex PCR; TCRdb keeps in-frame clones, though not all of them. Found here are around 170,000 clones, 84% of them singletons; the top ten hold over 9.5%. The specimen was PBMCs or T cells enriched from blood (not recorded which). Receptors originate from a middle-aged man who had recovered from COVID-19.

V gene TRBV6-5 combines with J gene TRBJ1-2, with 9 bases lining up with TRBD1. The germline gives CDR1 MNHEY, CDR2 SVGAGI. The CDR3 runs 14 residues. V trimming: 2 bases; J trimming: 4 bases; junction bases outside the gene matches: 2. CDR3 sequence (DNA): TGTGCCAGCAGTTACAGGGACAGGGCCTATGGCTACACCTTC. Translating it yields CASSYRDRAYGYTF.

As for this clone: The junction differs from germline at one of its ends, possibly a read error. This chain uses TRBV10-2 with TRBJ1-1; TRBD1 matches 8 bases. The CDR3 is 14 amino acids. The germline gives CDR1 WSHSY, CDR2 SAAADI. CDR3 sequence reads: CAGRQGPLGTEAFF. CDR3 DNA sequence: TGCGCCGGCAGACAGGGGCCGCTGGGCACTGAAGCTTTCTTT.

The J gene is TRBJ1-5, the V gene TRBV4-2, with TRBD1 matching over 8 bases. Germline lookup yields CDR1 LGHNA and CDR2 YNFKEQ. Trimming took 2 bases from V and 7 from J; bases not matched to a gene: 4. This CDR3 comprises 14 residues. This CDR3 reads CASSQPGQAQPQHF. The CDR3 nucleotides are TGTGCCAGCAGCCAACCGGGACAGGCCCAGCCCCAGCATTTT.

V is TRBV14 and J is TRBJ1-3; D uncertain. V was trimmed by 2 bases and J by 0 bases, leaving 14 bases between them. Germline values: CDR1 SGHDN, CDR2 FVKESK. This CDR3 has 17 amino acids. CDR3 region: CASSQSLGRVSGNTIYF. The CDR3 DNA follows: TGTGCCAGCAGCCAATCGCTGGGTCGGGTCTCTGGAAACACCATATATTTT.

The CDR3 sequence is CASSLYRGDNNEQFF. CDR3 bases: TGTGCCAGCAGTTTATACAGGGGGGATAACAATGAGCAGTTCTTC. The chain couples TRBV28 to TRBJ2-1; 8 bases agree with TRBD1. The CDR3 is made up of 15 amino acids. V lost 1 base, J lost 5 bases, and 4 bases stayed unmatched. Germline V gene sequence: CDR1 MDHEN, CDR2 SYDVKM.

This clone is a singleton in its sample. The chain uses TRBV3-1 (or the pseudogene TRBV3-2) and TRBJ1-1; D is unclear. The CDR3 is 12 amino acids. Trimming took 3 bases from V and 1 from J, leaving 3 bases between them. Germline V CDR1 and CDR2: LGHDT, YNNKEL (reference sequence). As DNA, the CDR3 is TGTGCCAGCAGCCACAGGAACACTGAAGCTTTCTTT. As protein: CASSHRNTEAFF.

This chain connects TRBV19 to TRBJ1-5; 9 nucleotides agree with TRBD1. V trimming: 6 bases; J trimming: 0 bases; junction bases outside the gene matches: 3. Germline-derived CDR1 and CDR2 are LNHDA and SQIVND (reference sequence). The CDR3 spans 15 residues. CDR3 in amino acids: CASSRTGDSNQPQHF. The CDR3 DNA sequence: TGTGCCAGTAGCCGGACAGGGGATAGCAATCAGCCCCAGCATTTT.

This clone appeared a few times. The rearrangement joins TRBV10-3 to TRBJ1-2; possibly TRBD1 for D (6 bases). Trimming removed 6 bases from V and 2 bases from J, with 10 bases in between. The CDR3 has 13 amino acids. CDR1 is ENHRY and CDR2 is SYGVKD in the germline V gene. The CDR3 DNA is TGTGCCATCAGGGAGGACAGCAACTATGGCTACACCTTC. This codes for CAIREDSNYGYTF.

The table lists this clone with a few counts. CDR3: CASSQPVRGPEAFF. CDR3 nucleotides: TGCGCCAGCAGCCAGCCCGTCAGGGGGCCTGAAGCTTTCTTT. This chain links TRBV4-1 with TRBJ1-1; 8 bases line up with TRBD1. Germline V gene lookup returns CDR1 MGHRA and CDR2 YSYEKL. CDR3 length equals 14 residues. J was trimmed by 6 bases and V by 3 bases; bases with no gene match: 6.

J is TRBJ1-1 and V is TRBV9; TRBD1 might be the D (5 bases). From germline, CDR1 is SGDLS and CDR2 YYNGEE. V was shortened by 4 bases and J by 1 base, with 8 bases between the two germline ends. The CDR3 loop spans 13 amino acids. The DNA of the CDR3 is TGTGCCAGCAGCCGTAGGGGGAACACTGAAGCTTTCTTT. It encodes CASSRRGNTEAFF.

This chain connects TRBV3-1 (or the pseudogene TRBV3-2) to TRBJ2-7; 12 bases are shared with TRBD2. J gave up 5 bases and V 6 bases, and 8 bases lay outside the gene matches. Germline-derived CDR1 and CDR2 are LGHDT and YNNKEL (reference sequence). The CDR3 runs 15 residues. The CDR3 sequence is CASRRTSGASDEQYF. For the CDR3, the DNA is TGTGCCAGCAGACGGACTAGCGGGGCCTCGGACGAGCAGTACTTC.

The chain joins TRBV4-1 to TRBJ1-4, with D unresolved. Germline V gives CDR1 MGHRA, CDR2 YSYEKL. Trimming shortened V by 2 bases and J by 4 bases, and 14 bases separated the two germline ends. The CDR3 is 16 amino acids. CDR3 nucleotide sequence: TGCGCCAGCAGCCAATCGTGGCTAGGAGTTAATGAAAAACTGTTTTTT. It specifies CASSQSWLGVNEKLFF.

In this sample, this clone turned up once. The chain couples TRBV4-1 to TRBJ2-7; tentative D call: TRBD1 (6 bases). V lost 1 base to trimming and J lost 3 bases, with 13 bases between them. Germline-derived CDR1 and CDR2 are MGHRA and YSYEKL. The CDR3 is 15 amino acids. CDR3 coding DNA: TGCGCCAGCAGCCAAGTACTTCAGGACAGCTACGAGCAGTACTTC. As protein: CASSQVLQDSYEQYF.

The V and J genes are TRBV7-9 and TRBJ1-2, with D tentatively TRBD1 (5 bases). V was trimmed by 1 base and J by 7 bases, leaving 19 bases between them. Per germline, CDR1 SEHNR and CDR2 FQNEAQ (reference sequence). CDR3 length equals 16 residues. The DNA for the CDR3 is TGTGCCAGCAGCTTAGAGGCGGGGCCGACCCCGGCTGGCTACACCTTC. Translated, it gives CASSLEAGPTPAGYTF.

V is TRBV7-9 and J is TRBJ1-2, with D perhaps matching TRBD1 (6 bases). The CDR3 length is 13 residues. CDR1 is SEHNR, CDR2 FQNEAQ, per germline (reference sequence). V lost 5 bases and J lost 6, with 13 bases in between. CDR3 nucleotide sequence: TGTGCCAGCAGCCAGGACAGTCTCAATGGCTACACCTTC. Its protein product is CASSQDSLNGYTF.

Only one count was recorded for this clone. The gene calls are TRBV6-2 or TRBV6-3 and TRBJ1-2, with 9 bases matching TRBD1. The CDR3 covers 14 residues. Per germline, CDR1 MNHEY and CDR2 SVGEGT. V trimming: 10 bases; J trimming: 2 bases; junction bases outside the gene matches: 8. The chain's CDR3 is CATTPTGGNYGYTF. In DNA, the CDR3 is TGTGCCACCACCCCGACAGGGGGGAACTATGGCTACACCTTC.

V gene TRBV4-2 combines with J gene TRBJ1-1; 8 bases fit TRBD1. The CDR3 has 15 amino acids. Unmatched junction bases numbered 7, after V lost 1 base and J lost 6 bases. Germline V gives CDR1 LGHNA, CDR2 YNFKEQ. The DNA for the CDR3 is TGTGCCAGCAGCCAAGTTAGACAGGGGAGGGCTGAAGCTTTCTTT. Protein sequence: CASSQVRQGRAEAFF.

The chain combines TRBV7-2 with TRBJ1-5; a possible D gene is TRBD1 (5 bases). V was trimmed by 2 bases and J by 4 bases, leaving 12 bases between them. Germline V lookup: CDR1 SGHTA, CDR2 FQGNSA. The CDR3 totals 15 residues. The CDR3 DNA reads TGTGCCAGCAGCTTATCTACAGGCTGGAATCAGCCCCAGCATTTT. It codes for CASSLSTGWNQPQHF.

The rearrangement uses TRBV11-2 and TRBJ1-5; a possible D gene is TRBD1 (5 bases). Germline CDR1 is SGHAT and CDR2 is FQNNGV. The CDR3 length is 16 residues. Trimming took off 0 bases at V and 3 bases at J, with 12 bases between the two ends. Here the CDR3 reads CASSLDGSGFNQPQHF. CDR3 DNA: TGTGCCAGCAGCTTAGATGGGTCAGGGTTCAATCAGCCCCAGCATTTT. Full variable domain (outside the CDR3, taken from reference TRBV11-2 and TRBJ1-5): EAGVAQSPRYKIIEKRQSVAFWCNPISGHATLYWYQQILGQGPKLLIQFQNNGVVDDSQLPKDRFSAERLKGVDSTLKIQPAKLEDSAVYLCASSLDGSGFNQPQHFGDGTRLSIL.

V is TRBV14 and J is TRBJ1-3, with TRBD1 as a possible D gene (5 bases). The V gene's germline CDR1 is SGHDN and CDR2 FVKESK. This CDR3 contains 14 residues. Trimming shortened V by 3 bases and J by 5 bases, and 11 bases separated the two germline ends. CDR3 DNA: TGTGCCAGCAGCCATTTACAGGCCCGAAACACCATATATTTT. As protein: CASSHLQARNTIYF.

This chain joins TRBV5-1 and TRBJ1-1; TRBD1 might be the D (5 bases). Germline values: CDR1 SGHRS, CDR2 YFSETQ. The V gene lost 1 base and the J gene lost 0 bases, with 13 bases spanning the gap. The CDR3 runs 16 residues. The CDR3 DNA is TGCGCCAGCAGCTTGTTTCAGGGCCTGATGAACACTGAAGCTTTCTTT. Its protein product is CASSLFQGLMNTEAFF. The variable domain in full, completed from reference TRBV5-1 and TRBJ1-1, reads KAGVTQTPRYLIKTRGQQVTLSCSPISGHRSVSWYQQTPGQGLQFLFEYFSETQRNKGNFPGRFSGRQFSNSRSEMNVSTLELGDSALYLCASSLFQGLMNTEAFFGQGTRLTVV.

As DNA, the CDR3 is TGTGCCAGCAGTGAGGGGGCAGGGAGCACCGGGGAGCTGTTTTTT. Translating gives CASSEGAGSTGELFF. The chain carries TRBV6-4 and TRBJ2-2; TRBD1 might be the D (6 bases). CDR1 and CDR2 from the germline V gene are MRHNA and SNTAGT. V dropped 3 bases and J dropped 4 bases, with 12 bases sitting between them. The CDR3 has 15 residues.

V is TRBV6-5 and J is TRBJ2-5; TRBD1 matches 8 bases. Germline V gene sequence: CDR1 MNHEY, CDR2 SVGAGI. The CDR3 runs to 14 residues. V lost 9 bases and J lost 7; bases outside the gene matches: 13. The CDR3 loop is CASSLAGGKGTQYF. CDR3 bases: TGTGCCAGTAGCCTTGCAGGGGGCAAGGGGACCCAGTACTTC.

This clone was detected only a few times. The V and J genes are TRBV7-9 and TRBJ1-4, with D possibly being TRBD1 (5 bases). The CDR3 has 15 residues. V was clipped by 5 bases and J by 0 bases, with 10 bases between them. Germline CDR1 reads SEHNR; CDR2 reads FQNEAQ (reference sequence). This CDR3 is CASSPGVATNEKLFF. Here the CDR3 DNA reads TGTGCCAGCAGCCCGGGGGTTGCAACTAATGAAAAACTGTTTTTT.

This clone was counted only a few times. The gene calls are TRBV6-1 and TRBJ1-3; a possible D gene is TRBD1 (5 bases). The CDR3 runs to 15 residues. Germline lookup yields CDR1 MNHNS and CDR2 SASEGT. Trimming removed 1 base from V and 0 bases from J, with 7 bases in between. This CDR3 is CASSEGGSSGNTIYF. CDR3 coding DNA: TGTGCCAGCAGTGAAGGGGGCAGCTCTGGAAACACCATATATTTT.

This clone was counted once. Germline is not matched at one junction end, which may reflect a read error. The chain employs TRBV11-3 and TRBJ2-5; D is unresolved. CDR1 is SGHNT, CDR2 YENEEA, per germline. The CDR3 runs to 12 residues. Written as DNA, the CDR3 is TGTGCCAGCAGCCTAGAACCCGGGACCCAGTACTTC. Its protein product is CASSLEPGTQYF.

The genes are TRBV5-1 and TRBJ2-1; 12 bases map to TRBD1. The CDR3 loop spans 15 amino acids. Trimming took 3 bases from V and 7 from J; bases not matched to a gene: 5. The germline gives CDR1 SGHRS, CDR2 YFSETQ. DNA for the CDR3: TGCGCCAGCAGCTCCGGGACAGGGGGCAGGAATGAGCAGTTCTTC. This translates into CASSSGTGGRNEQFF.

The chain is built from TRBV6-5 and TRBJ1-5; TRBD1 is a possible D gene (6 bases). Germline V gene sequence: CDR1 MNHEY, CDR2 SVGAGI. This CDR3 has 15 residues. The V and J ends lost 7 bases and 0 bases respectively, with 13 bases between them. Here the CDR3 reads CASTRTEYSNQPQHF. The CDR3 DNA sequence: TGTGCCAGCACCAGGACAGAGTATAGCAATCAGCCCCAGCATTTT.

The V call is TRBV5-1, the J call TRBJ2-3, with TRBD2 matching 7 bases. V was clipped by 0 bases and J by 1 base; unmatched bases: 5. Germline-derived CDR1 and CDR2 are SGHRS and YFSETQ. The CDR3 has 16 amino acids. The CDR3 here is CASSLGRAGGTDTQYF. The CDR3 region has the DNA TGCGCCAGCAGCTTGGGAAGGGCGGGGGGCACAGATACGCAGTATTTT. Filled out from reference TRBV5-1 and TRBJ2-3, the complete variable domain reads KAGVTQTPRYLIKTRGQQVTLSCSPISGHRSVSWYQQTPGQGLQFLFEYFSETQRNKGNFPGRFSGRQFSNSRSEMNVSTLELGDSALYLCASSLGRAGGTDTQYFGPGTRLTVL.

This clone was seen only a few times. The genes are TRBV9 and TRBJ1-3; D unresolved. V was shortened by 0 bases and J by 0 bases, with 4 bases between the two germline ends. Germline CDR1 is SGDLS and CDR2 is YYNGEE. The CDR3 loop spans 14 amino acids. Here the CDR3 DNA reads TGTGCCAGCAGCGTAGAATACTCTGGAAACACCATATATTTT. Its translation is CASSVEYSGNTIYF.

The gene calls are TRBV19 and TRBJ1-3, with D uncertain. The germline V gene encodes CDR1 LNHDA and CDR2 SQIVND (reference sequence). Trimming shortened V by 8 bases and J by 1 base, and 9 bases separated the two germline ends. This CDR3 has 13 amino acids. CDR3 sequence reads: CASRYLSGNTIYF. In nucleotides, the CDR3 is TGTGCCAGTCGGTATTTGTCTGGAAACACCATATATTTT.

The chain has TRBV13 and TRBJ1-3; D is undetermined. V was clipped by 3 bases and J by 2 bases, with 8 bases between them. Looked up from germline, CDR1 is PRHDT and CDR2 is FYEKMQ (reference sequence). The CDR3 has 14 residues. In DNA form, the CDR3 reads TGTGCCAGCAGCTTCGGCAGGACTGGAAACACCATATATTTT. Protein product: CASSFGRTGNTIYF.